Shown below are 21 T cell receptor beta chains from a single sample sequenced in a study of Graves' ophthalmopathy and Graves' hyperthyroidism. Using RNA transcripts, the TCR beta CDR3 regions were amplified. Scientists carried out first-round RT-PCR using HTBI primers and then a second-round multiplex PCR. MiXCR, applied by TCRdb to the multiplex PCR reads, yields one record per CDR3 protein. The data contain roughly 600,000 distinct CDR3 sequences, under 40% of them singletons. Input material: peripheral blood or thyroid tissue (not recorded which). The receptor source for this set is an adult man with Graves' hyperthyroidism.

This clonotype was seen many times. The chain joins TRBV7-9 to TRBJ2-5; 9 nucleotides line up with TRBD2. The CDR3 contains 17 residues. Germline trimming cut 3 bases from V and 5 bases from J; bases unmatched to any gene: 13. CDR1 and CDR2 from the germline V gene are SEHNR and FQNEAQ (reference sequence). The chain's CDR3 is CASSFLEGAGGGETQYF. DNA for the CDR3: TGTGCCAGCAGCTTTCTGGAAGGAGCGGGAGGAGGGGAGACCCAGTACTTC.

The table lists this clonotype with a few counts. The gene calls are TRBV15 and TRBJ2-7; 7 nucleotides match TRBD1. V trimming: 6 bases; J trimming: 4 bases; junction bases outside the gene matches: 9. The CDR3 covers 14 residues. Germline V CDR1 and CDR2: LNHNV, YYDKDF (reference sequence). Written as DNA, the CDR3 is TGTGCCACCAGTTTCCGGACAGGAGGTTACGAGCAGTACTTC. Protein sequence: CATSFRTGGYEQYF.

This clonotype was seen at least ten times. As DNA, the CDR3 is TGTGCCAGCAGTTTAGCGGCGAGGGCTGAAGCTTTCTTT. Protein sequence: CASSLAARAEAFF. The chain joins TRBV12-3 or TRBV12-4 to TRBJ1-1; D not resolved. This CDR3 contains 13 residues. Trimming pared 0 bases from V and 6 bases from J, leaving 8 bases between.

This clonotype was seen repeatedly, ten times or more. The gene calls are TRBV5-4 and TRBJ1-6; D unresolved. V was pared by 0 bases and J by 8 bases, with 15 bases between. CDR3 length equals 16 residues. Germline assignment: CDR1 SGHNT and CDR2 YYREEE (reference sequence). CDR3 protein: CASSLEFGVGDSPLHF. CDR3 in DNA: TGTGCCAGCAGCTTGGAGTTTGGCGTCGGAGATTCACCCCTCCACTTT.

In this sample, this clonotype turned up many times. The chain links TRBV29-1 to TRBJ2-5, with 7 bases identical to TRBD2. The germline gives CDR1 SQVTM, CDR2 ANQGSEA. CDR3 size: 12 residues. V lost 4 bases and J lost 1; bases outside the gene matches: 0. The CDR3 sequence is CSVGLAQETQYF. CDR3 DNA: TGCAGCGTTGGACTAGCCCAAGAGACCCAGTACTTC.

The V call is TRBV6-5, the J call TRBJ2-7, with D perhaps matching TRBD1 or TRBD2 (6 bases each). The CDR3 contains 15 residues. The V end was cut by 7 bases, the J end by 2 bases, with 18 bases between. The V gene's germline CDR1 is MNHEY and CDR2 SVGAGI. CDR3 bases: TGTGCCAGCACCGTCCAAGGGGGGCGCACCTACGAGCAGTACTTC. It translates to CASTVQGGRTYEQYF.

This clonotype was seen ten or more times. The chain carries TRBV7-8 and TRBJ1-3; D gene uncertain. V gave up 2 bases and J gave up 0 bases, with 5 bases separating them. CDR1 and CDR2 from the germline V gene are SGHVS and FQNEAQ. This CDR3 has 14 residues. The CDR3 region is CASSLHSSGNTIYF. The CDR3 bases are TGTGCCAGCAGCTTACACAGCTCTGGAAACACCATATATTTT. Looking up the rest from reference TRBV7-8 and TRBJ1-3 gives the full variable domain: GAGVSQSPRYKVAKRGQDVALRCDPISGHVSLFWYQQALGQGPEFLTYFQNEAQLDKSGLPSDRFFAERPEGSVSTLKIQRTQQEDSAVYLCASSLHSSGNTIYFGEGSWLTVV.

V usage is TRBV19 and J usage is TRBJ1-4; D unresolved. This CDR3 is built from 17 residues. The germline gives CDR1 LNHDA, CDR2 SQIVND (reference sequence). V gave up 3 bases and J gave up 1 base, with 15 bases separating them. The CDR3 DNA reads as TGTGCCAGTAGTATGTCTGGGCAGAAAGGAACTAATGAAAAACTGTTTTTT. This codes for CASSMSGQKGTNEKLFF.

This clonotype has ten or more counts. The DNA of the CDR3 is TGTGCCAGCACTGGCCCGGCCTACGAGCAGTACTTC. Translated: CASTGPAYEQYF. The chain links TRBV2 to TRBJ2-7; D is ambiguous. The CDR3 is 12 residues long. Between the trimmed V and J ends, which lost 7 bases and 2 bases, there was a span of 9 bases. Germline V CDR1 and CDR2: SNHLY, FYNNEI. The full variable domain, completed using reference TRBV2 and TRBJ2-7, is EPEVTQTPSHQVTQMGQEVILRCVPISNHLYFYWYRQILGQKVEFLVSFYNNEISEKSEIFDDQFSVERPDGSNFTLKIRSTKLEDSAMYFCASTGPAYEQYFGPGTRLTVT.

Notes on this clonotype: One end of the junction fails to match germline, which may point to a read error. The rearrangement uses TRBV29-1 and TRBJ2-2; D might be TRBD2 (5 bases). The CDR3 has 13 residues. Germline lookup yields CDR1 SQVTM and CDR2 ANQGSEA. CDR3 in amino acids: CSVWLGQAGEPFF. CDR3 nucleotide sequence: TGCAGCGTTTGGTTGGGTCAGGCCGGGGAGCCGTTTTTT.

This clonotype showed up just once. The chain employs TRBV2 and TRBJ1-2; D not certain. The CDR3 has 14 residues. Germline-derived CDR1 and CDR2 are SNHLY and FYNNEI. Trimming pared 4 bases from V and 4 bases from J, leaving 13 bases between. The CDR3 spells CASSALSTPYGYTF. The CDR3 bases are TGTGCCAGCAGTGCCCTCTCAACTCCCTATGGCTACACCTTC.

This CDR3 reads CASRAGTAMNTEAFF. The CDR3, as DNA: TGTGCCAGCAGAGCCGGGACAGCAATGAACACTGAAGCTTTCTTT. J is TRBJ1-1 and V is TRBV2, with TRBD1 matching over 7 bases. Germline trimming cut 6 bases from V and 0 bases from J; bases unmatched to any gene: 7. The V gene's germline CDR1 is SNHLY and CDR2 FYNNEI. The length of the CDR3 is 15 residues. Filled out from reference TRBV2 and TRBJ1-1, the complete variable domain reads EPEVTQTPSHQVTQMGQEVILRCVPISNHLYFYWYRQILGQKVEFLVSFYNNEISEKSEIFDDQFSVERPDGSNFTLKIRSTKLEDSAMYFCASRAGTAMNTEAFFGQGTRLTVV.

V is TRBV29-1 and J is TRBJ2-5; D not resolved. The V gene's germline CDR1 is SQVTM and CDR2 ANQGSEA. There are 11 residues in the CDR3. V shed 8 bases and J shed 7 bases, with 14 bases lying between them. This CDR3 is CSLEPWGTQYF. The CDR3 DNA is TGCAGCTTAGAGCCGTGGGGGACCCAGTACTTC.

As for this clonotype: Mismatch with germline at one junction end may stem from a read error. The chain links TRBV11-2 to TRBJ2-5; the match to TRBD1 covers 7 bases. This CDR3 comprises 15 residues. Germline values: CDR1 SGHAT, CDR2 FQNNGV. The CDR3: CASSLAGQVQETQHF. As DNA, the CDR3 is TGTGCCAGCAGCTTAGCCGGACAGGTCCAAGAGACCCAGCACTTC.

V usage is TRBV11-2 and J usage is TRBJ2-2, with D perhaps TRBD1 (5 bases). The CDR3 covers 16 residues. Germline CDR1 is SGHAT and CDR2 is FQNNGV. Trimming took off 4 bases at V and 7 bases at J, with 19 bases between the two ends. In nucleotides, the CDR3 is TGTGCCAGCAGCTCTAACAGGAGCCCGGTAGACGGGGAGCTGTTTTTT. Translation: CASSSNRSPVDGELFF. The complete variable domain, with remaining parts taken from reference TRBV11-2 and TRBJ2-2, reads EAGVAQSPRYKIIEKRQSVAFWCNPISGHATLYWYQQILGQGPKLLIQFQNNGVVDDSQLPKDRFSAERLKGVDSTLKIQPAKLEDSAVYLCASSSNRSPVDGELFFGEGSRLTVL.

The V and J genes are TRBV12-3 or TRBV12-4 and TRBJ2-5, with 9 positions matching TRBD1. V was clipped by 8 bases and J by 4 bases; unmatched bases: 8. The CDR3 runs 14 residues. The chain's CDR3 is CASGSTGGGETQYF. The CDR3 nucleotides read TGTGCCAGCGGCTCCACAGGGGGCGGAGAGACCCAGTACTTC.

This clonotype was seen many times. V gene TRBV6-5 combines with J gene TRBJ2-5, with 8 positions matching TRBD1. There are 14 residues in the CDR3. Germline CDR1 and CDR2: MNHEY and SVGAGI. Germline trimming cut 6 bases from V and 2 bases from J; bases unmatched to any gene: 5. Here the CDR3 DNA reads TGTGCCAGCAGCGCACAGGGGGGACAAGAGACCCAGTACTTC. Amino acids: CASSAQGGQETQYF.

In the case of this clonotype: Given a much more abundant clone one base away, this may be a read error. The rearrangement joins TRBV5-5 to TRBJ2-6; D might be TRBD1 (5 bases). This CDR3 contains 15 residues. The germline CDR1 and CDR2 sequences are SGHKS and YYEKEE (reference sequence). The CDR3 reads CASSLQVAGANALTF. DNA of the CDR3: TGTGCCAGCAGCTTGCAGGTTGCTGGGGCCAACGCCCTGACTTTC.

This clonotype was observed at least ten times. The rearrangement joins TRBV19 to TRBJ1-2; unclear D gene. CDR3 length: 14 amino acids. Looked up from germline, CDR1 is LNHDA and CDR2 is SQIVND (reference sequence). V was shortened by 6 bases and J by 7 bases, with 18 bases between the two germline ends. Here the CDR3 DNA reads TGTGCCAGTAGCCTTGGGCGGGTAATCTTTGGCTACACCTTC. It is translated as CASSLGRVIFGYTF.

This clonotype was found many times. V is TRBV10-2 and J is TRBJ1-4; tentatively, D is TRBD1 (6 bases). Germline lookup yields CDR1 WSHSY and CDR2 SAAADI. Trimming left V 9 bases short and J 4 bases short, with 21 bases between. The CDR3 is 16 residues long. The CDR3: CASSSSRDTSNEKLFF. DNA of the CDR3: TGCGCCAGTTCGTCGTCCCGGGACACCAGTAATGAAAAACTGTTTTTT.

To note about this clonotype: A single base separates this from a much larger clone, so it may be a read error. The chain has TRBV24-1 and TRBJ2-2, with a possible D match to TRBD1 (5 bases). Germline V gene sequence: CDR1 KGHDR, CDR2 SFDVKD. The length of the CDR3 is 15 residues. The germline V and J ends were trimmed by 8 bases and 4 bases, with 16 bases remaining between them. DNA of the CDR3: TGTGCCACCAATGTACCCGGACAAGGCACCGGGGAGCTGTTTTTT. Its translation: CATNVPGQGTGELFF.